The T cell receptor (beta chain) under discussion was sequenced for a study of blood T cell repertoires in COVID-19. For the study at large: COVID-19 samples collected from the United States, Italy and Spain covered acute and convalescent phases. Sources were T cells, B-cell-depleted T cells, or PBMCs; the material itself was cDNA or gDNA.

The J segment lost 0 bases and the V segment lost 4 bases, leaving 2 bases of the junction unmatched. The CDR3 length is 15 residues. Per the germline V gene, CDR1 is LGHDT and CDR2 is YNNKEL (reference sequence). Per the original data handling: By means of reference gene primer amplification, nucleated cell counts were estimated. Using immunoSEQ multiplex PCR, the repertoire was profiled, and TCRdb retains in-frame clones only, with some absent. V and J calls and clone size are given by that table; D and trimming were obtained from the DNA. The table shows tens of thousands of clones, with 75% to 90% occurring only once.

V is TRBV3-1 (or the pseudogene TRBV3-2) and J is TRBJ1-4; TRBD1 aligns across 7 bases. The TCR sequence derives from a woman aged 55-69 years with COVID-19, enrolled during active disease. Material for sequencing was peripheral blood. The CDR3: CASSPGQTTNEKLFF. The DNA of the CDR3 is TGTGCCAGCAGCCCGGGACAGACAACTAATGAAAAACTGTTTTTT.